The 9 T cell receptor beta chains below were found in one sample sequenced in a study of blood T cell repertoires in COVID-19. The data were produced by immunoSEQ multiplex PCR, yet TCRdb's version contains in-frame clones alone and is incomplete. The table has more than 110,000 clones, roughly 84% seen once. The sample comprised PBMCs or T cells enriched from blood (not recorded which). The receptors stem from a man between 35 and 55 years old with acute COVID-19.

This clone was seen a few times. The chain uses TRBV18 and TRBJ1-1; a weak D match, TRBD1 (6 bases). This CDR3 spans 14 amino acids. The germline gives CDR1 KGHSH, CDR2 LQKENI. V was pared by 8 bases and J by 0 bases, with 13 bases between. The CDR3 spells CASQRTAMNTEAFF. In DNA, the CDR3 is TGTGCCAGCCAACGGACAGCTATGAACACTGAAGCTTTCTTT.

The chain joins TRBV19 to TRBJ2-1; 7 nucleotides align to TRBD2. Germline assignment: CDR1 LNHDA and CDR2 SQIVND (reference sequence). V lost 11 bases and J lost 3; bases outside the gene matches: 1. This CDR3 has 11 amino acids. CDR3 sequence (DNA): TGTGCCGCGGGAGTCTACAATGAGCAGTTCTTC. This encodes CAAGVYNEQFF. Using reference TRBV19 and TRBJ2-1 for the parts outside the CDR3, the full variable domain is DGGITQSPKYLFRKEGQNVTLSCEQNLNHDAMYWYRQDPGQGLRLIYYSQIVNDFQKGDIAEGYSVSREKKESFPLTVTSAQKNPTAFYLCAAGVYNEQFFGPGTRLTVL.

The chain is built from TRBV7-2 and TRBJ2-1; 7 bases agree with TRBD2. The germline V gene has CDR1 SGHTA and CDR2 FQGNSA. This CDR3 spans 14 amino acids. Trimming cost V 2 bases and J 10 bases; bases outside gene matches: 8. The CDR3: CASSLTGGSHEQFF. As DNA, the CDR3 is TGTGCCAGCAGCTTAACTGGCGGGAGTCACGAGCAGTTCTTC.

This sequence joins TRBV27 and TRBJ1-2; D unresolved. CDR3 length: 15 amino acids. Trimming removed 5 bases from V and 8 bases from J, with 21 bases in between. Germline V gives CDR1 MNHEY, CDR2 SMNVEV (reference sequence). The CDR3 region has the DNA TGTGCCAGCAGTCTCCGAACTGTACCCCTCGGGGGCTACACCTTC. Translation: CASSLRTVPLGGYTF.

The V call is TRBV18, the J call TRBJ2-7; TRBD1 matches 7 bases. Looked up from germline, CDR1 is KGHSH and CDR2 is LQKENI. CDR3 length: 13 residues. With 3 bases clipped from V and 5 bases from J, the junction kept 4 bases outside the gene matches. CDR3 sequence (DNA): TGTGCCAGCTCACCGCGGACAGGCCACGAGCAGTACTTC. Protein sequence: CASSPRTGHEQYF. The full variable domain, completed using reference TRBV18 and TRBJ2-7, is NAGVMQNPRHLVRRRGQEARLRCSPMKGHSHVYWYRQLPEEGLKFMVYLQKENIIDESGMPKERFSAEFPKEGPSILRIQQVVRGDSAAYFCASSPRTGHEQYFGPGTRLTVT.

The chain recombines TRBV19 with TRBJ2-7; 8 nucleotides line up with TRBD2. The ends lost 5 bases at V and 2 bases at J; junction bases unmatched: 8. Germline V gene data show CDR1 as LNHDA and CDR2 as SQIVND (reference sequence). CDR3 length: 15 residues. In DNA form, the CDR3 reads TGTGCCAGTAGTCCCGAGCGGGGGTCGCCCTACGAGCAGTACTTC. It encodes CASSPERGSPYEQYF.

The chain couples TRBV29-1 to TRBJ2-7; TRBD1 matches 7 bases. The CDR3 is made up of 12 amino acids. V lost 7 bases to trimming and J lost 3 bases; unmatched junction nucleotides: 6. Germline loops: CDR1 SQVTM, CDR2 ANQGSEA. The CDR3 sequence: CSGRTGLYEQYF. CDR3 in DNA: TGCAGCGGACGGACAGGTCTCTACGAGCAGTACTTC.

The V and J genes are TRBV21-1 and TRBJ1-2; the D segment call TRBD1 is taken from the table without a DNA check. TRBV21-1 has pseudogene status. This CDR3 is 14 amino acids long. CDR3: CASSCRDRLSGYTF. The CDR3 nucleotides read TGTGCCAGCAGCTGCCGGGACAGGCTGTCTGGCTACACCTTC.

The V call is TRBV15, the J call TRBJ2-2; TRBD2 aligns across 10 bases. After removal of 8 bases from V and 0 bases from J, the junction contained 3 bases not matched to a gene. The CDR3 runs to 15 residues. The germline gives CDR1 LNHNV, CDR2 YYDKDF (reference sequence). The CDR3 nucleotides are TGTGCCACCCAAGGGACTAGCGCGAACACCGGGGAGCTGTTTTTT. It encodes CATQGTSANTGELFF.